The 26 T cell receptor beta chains given below trace back to one sample, sequenced in a study of identical twins. TCRdb reprocessed the 5' RACE reads via MiXCR and lists one record per CDR3 protein. The repertoire holds about 660,000 distinct CDR3 sequences, with 8.5% to 9% as singletons. This same sample was also taken into another study, of yellow fever vaccine responses in identical twins.

Sequenced material: PBMCs. The source of these receptors is a young woman in good health.

This clonotype was picked up many times. The chain combines TRBV12-3 or TRBV12-4 with TRBJ2-1, with TRBD2 matching 14 bases. This CDR3 is built from 13 residues. V shed 6 bases, J shed 8 bases, and the junction held 0 bases outside the gene matches. This CDR3 reads CASRGLAGDEQFF. For the CDR3, the DNA is TGTGCCAGCAGGGGACTAGCGGGAGATGAGCAGTTCTTC.

This clonotype has a count of ten or more. This sequence joins TRBV7-3 and TRBJ2-2, with D possibly being TRBD2 (6 bases). The ends were cut back, 2 bases at V and 4 bases at J, with 8 bases in the middle. CDR1 and CDR2 from the germline V gene are SGHTA and FQGTGA. The CDR3 has 14 residues. The chain's CDR3 is CASSLGGFTGELFF. The CDR3 DNA is TGTGCCAGCAGCTTAGGGGGGTTCACCGGGGAGCTGTTTTTT.

V is TRBV28 and J is TRBJ2-4; TRBD1 matches at 10 bases. Losses at the gene ends were 5 bases for V and 6 bases for J; bases not matched to a gene: 7. Germline V lookup: CDR1 MDHEN, CDR2 SYDVKM. The length of the CDR3 is 15 residues. This chain's CDR3 is CASSPTGTGANIQYF. The CDR3 coding sequence is TGTGCCAGCAGTCCAACCGGGACAGGGGCAAACATTCAGTACTTC.

This clonotype was seen repeatedly, ten times or more. The chain combines TRBV9 with TRBJ2-1, with unresolved D. The V and J ends lost 5 bases and 5 bases respectively, with 23 bases between them. Germline CDR1 reads SGDLS; CDR2 reads YYNGEE. The CDR3 is 17 residues long. This CDR3 is CASRFGTQIRGHNEQFF. CDR3 coding DNA: TGTGCCAGCAGATTTGGTACCCAGATCCGCGGCCACAATGAGCAGTTCTTC.

V usage is TRBV11-2 and J usage is TRBJ2-7; 7 bases align to TRBD1. V lost 4 bases to trimming and J lost 0 bases; unmatched junction nucleotides: 6. The CDR3 sequence is 15 residues long. The germline CDR1 and CDR2 sequences are SGHAT and FQNNGV. CDR3 amino acids: CASSYQRDSSYEQYF. The CDR3 coding sequence is TGTGCCAGCAGCTACCAAAGGGACAGCTCCTACGAGCAGTACTTC.

This clonotype was observed a few times. The rearrangement joins TRBV28 to TRBJ1-5; D remains ambiguous. CDR1 and CDR2 from the germline V gene are MDHEN and SYDVKM. Trimming shortened V by 9 bases and J by 3 bases, and 12 bases separated the two germline ends. The CDR3 has 13 residues. The CDR3 protein is CASSRRINQPQHF. CDR3 coding DNA: TGTGCCAGTAGCCGACGGATCAATCAGCCCCAGCATTTT.

This clonotype was detected many times. The chain recombines TRBV24-1 with TRBJ2-1, with TRBD2 matching 8 bases. The CDR3 spans 14 residues. From germline, CDR1 is KGHDR and CDR2 SFDVKD. V dropped 3 bases and J dropped 7; count of bases not matched to a gene: 4. The CDR3 region is CATSDRGGNNEQFF. The CDR3 bases are TGTGCCACCAGTGATCGCGGGGGGAATAATGAGCAGTTCTTC.

This clonotype was detected only a few times. The chain links TRBV20-1 to TRBJ2-7; unclear D gene. Germline loops: CDR1 DFQATT, CDR2 SNEGSKA (reference sequence). Trimming removed 2 bases from V and 2 bases from J, with 13 bases in between. This CDR3 spans 14 amino acids. DNA for the CDR3: TGCAGTGCTAGACCTGTTCGGCAGGCCTACGAGCAGTACTTC. It is translated as CSARPVRQAYEQYF.

V gene TRBV20-1 combines with J gene TRBJ2-2; TRBD2 might be the D (5 bases). CDR1 and CDR2 (germline): DFQATT, SNEGSKA (reference sequence). Trimming stripped 6 bases from V and 0 bases from J, with 17 bases between. This CDR3 is built from 16 residues. Here the CDR3 reads CSAEKYGGSNTGELFF. CDR3 sequence (DNA): TGCAGTGCAGAGAAGTATGGCGGGTCGAACACCGGGGAGCTGTTTTTT.

V usage is TRBV30 and J usage is TRBJ2-1; 11 nucleotides agree with TRBD1. This CDR3 contains 15 residues. Per germline, CDR1 GTSNPN and CDR2 SVGIG (reference sequence). The V segment lost 2 bases and the J segment 8 bases; nucleotides outside the gene matches: 8. The CDR3 loop reads CAWSSGTGGSYEQFF. CDR3 in DNA: TGTGCCTGGAGTAGTGGGACAGGGGGTAGTTATGAGCAGTTCTTC.

The chain combines TRBV4-3 with TRBJ2-7; D may match TRBD1 or TRBD2 (5 bases each). CDR3 length: 15 amino acids. The V gene's germline CDR1 is LGHNA and CDR2 YSLEER. Deletions cut 2 bases from V and 4 bases from J, with 15 bases between. CDR3 protein: CASSQTTGTGYEQYF. The CDR3 DNA sequence: TGCGCCAGCAGCCAAACCACCGGGACCGGATACGAGCAGTACTTC.

The chain combines TRBV2 with TRBJ2-4, with D hard to call. The CDR3 loop spans 14 amino acids. The germline CDR1 and CDR2 sequences are SNHLY and FYNNEI. V dropped 7 bases and J dropped 0 bases, with 10 bases sitting between them. CDR3 protein: CASNPELAKNIQYF. In DNA form, the CDR3 reads TGTGCCAGCAACCCGGAGCTAGCCAAAAACATTCAGTACTTC.

This clonotype came up many times. The J gene is TRBJ1-2, the V gene TRBV4-1; D remains unclear. V was cut by 1 base and J by 1 base, with 10 bases left in between. The CDR3 spans 15 residues. The germline CDR1 and CDR2 sequences are MGHRA and YSYEKL. This CDR3 reads CASSQAPQSNYGYTF. The CDR3 DNA reads as TGCGCCAGCAGCCAAGCCCCACAGAGTAACTATGGCTACACCTTC.

This clonotype was recorded a few times. The rearrangement joins TRBV5-1 to TRBJ2-5, with 9 bases that match TRBD1. The CDR3 length is 17 residues. The V segment lost 6 bases and the J segment 3 bases; nucleotides outside the gene matches: 15. Germline V gene lookup returns CDR1 SGHRS and CDR2 YFSETQ. Here the CDR3 DNA reads TGCGCCAGCACCCTTGGAGGCTCGGGACAGGGCGAAGAGACCCAGTACTTC. As protein: CASTLGGSGQGEETQYF.

This clonotype was seen a handful of times. V usage is TRBV4-3 and J usage is TRBJ1-1, with D perhaps TRBD1 (5 bases). The CDR3 has 15 amino acids. In germline, CDR1 is LGHNA, CDR2 YSLEER. V gave up 0 bases and J gave up 4 bases, with 12 bases separating them. DNA for the CDR3: TGCGCCAGCAGCCAAGATCGATTGGGGGGCACTGAAGCTTTCTTT. Translated, it gives CASSQDRLGGTEAFF.

This clonotype was seen a handful of times. J is TRBJ2-3 and V is TRBV20-1; 8 nucleotides line up with TRBD2. With 3 bases clipped from V and 14 bases from J, the junction kept 16 bases outside the gene matches. Germline V gives CDR1 DFQATT, CDR2 SNEGSKA (reference sequence). The CDR3 extends over 14 amino acids. This CDR3 is CSASDLAGSLLTYF. CDR3 DNA: TGCAGTGCTAGTGACCTAGCGGGCTCCTTGTTGACGTATTTT.

The table lists this clonotype with many counts. V is TRBV7-2 and J is TRBJ1-5; tentatively, D is TRBD1 (5 bases). Germline V CDR1 and CDR2: SGHTA, FQGNSA. Trimming removed 1 base from V and 1 base from J, with 8 bases in between. The CDR3 length is 15 residues. CDR3 coding DNA: TGTGCCAGCAGCTTAGGGCAGGGCAGCAATCAGCCCCAGCATTTT. Translating it yields CASSLGQGSNQPQHF.

This clonotype has more than one count but fewer than ten. The genes are TRBV28 and TRBJ1-5; TRBD1 might be the D (5 bases). V dropped 2 bases and J dropped 0 bases, with 14 bases sitting between them. CDR3 length: 17 residues. The V gene's germline CDR1 is MDHEN and CDR2 SYDVKM. The CDR3 sequence is CASSLVGTSFSNQPQHF. In DNA form, the CDR3 reads TGTGCCAGCAGTTTAGTAGGGACGTCCTTTAGCAATCAGCCCCAGCATTTT.

This clonotype was seen repeatedly, ten times or more. The V and J genes are TRBV7-2 and TRBJ1-1; D uncertain. V was trimmed by 6 bases and J by 6 bases, leaving 11 bases between them. The germline V gene has CDR1 SGHTA and CDR2 FQGNSA. The CDR3 has 12 residues. The CDR3 nucleotides are TGTGCCAGCAGTAGGTTAGTCGCTGAAGCTTTCTTT. This translates into CASSRLVAEAFF.

This clonotype was counted only a few times. The chain combines TRBV6-5 with TRBJ2-1, with 13 nucleotides matching TRBD2. Germline-derived CDR1 and CDR2 are MNHEY and SVGAGI. The CDR3 sequence is 16 residues long. V lost 0 bases and J lost 7; bases outside the gene matches: 3. The CDR3 nucleotides are TGTGCCAGCAGTTACTCGGGACTAGCGGGGCCTAATGAGCAGTTCTTC. Translated: CASSYSGLAGPNEQFF.

This clonotype was detected only a few times. This sequence joins TRBV4-1 and TRBJ2-2; 15 nucleotides match TRBD2. Germline lookup yields CDR1 MGHRA and CDR2 YSYEKL. V dropped 5 bases and J dropped 5; count of bases not matched to a gene: 18. The length of the CDR3 is 21 residues. The CDR3 nucleotides read TGCGCCAGCAGCTTCCCCTCCGGGACTAGCGGGAGGTCTCCGAGGACCGGGGAGCTGTTTTTT. It specifies CASSFPSGTSGRSPRTGELFF.

The gene calls are TRBV2 and TRBJ2-1, with 13 bases that match TRBD2. V lost 6 bases and J lost 9; bases outside the gene matches: 5. Germline values: CDR1 SNHLY, CDR2 FYNNEI. This CDR3 contains 14 residues. Here the CDR3 reads CASRLAGGFGEQFF. The CDR3 bases are TGTGCCAGCAGACTAGCGGGAGGGTTTGGTGAGCAGTTCTTC.

The chain is built from TRBV7-9 and TRBJ2-7, with TRBD1 matching over 9 bases. Germline V lookup: CDR1 SEHNR, CDR2 FQNEAQ (reference sequence). J gave up 6 bases and V 5 bases, and 8 bases lay outside the gene matches. This CDR3 is 14 amino acids long. The CDR3 reads CASSLPGTGREQYF. In nucleotides, the CDR3 is TGTGCCAGCAGCCTTCCCGGGACAGGGCGCGAGCAGTACTTC.

This sequence joins TRBV7-2 and TRBJ2-1; tentatively, D is TRBD2 (5 bases). The CDR3 spans 14 residues. Germline V CDR1 and CDR2: SGHTA, FQGNSA. Trimming left V 0 bases short and J 9 bases short, with 12 bases between. The CDR3, as DNA: TGTGCCAGCAGCTTAGCGACCGGGGTGGGTGAGCAGTTCTTC. As protein: CASSLATGVGEQFF.

This clonotype was detected a few times. CDR3: CAWSVVGGEQYF. In DNA form, the CDR3 reads TGTGCCTGGAGTGTGGTCGGGGGCGAGCAGTACTTC. The chain recombines TRBV30 with TRBJ2-7, with a tentative D call TRBD2 (6 bases). Trimming removed 0 bases at V and 6 bases at J, with 9 bases between. The CDR3 totals 12 residues. The germline gives CDR1 GTSNPN, CDR2 SVGIG (reference sequence).

The chain recombines TRBV7-9 with TRBJ2-5; D remains ambiguous. With 1 base removed from V and 5 bases from J, the gap between germline ends came to 14 bases. This CDR3 comprises 15 residues. Germline V CDR1 and CDR2: SEHNR, FQNEAQ (reference sequence). The CDR3 sequence: CASSLDMRIKETQYF. CDR3 in DNA: TGTGCCAGCAGCTTAGATATGAGGATTAAGGAGACCCAGTACTTC.